Below, 17 T cell receptor beta chains from the same sample are listed, as sequenced in a study of T cell clonality in common variable immunodeficiency. The study's findings and limits: In common variable immunodeficiency, TCR beta chains reportedly carried fewer deletions and N-nucleotide insertions.

The table came from immunoSEQ multiplex PCR; TCRdb's copy has only in-frame clones and leaves some out. The record shows some 25,000 clones for this sample, with no singletons present. Their antigens remain unidentified. Sequencing was done on a sample of peripheral blood mononuclear cells. These receptors were taken from a human donor with common variable immunodeficiency.

Many counts were recorded for this clone. Incomplete CDR3 DNA: TGTGCCAGCTCACCACTCGACACCAGCACAGATACG. The encoded protein is CASSPLDTSTDT. The full CDR3 reads CASSPLDTSTDTQYF. The chain uses TRBV18 and TRBJ2-3; D remains ambiguous. The read stops 3 residues short of the end of the CDR3; the missing end is completed from the germline J gene. V was pared by 1 base and J by 0 bases, with 8 bases between. Looked up from germline, CDR1 is KGHSH and CDR2 is LQKENI. The CDR3 is 15 residues long.

This clone was counted ten times or more. The read comes to an end 3 residues before the CDR3 does, leaving the germline J gene to fill in the end. The chain couples TRBV28 to TRBJ2-3; TRBD2 matches 12 bases. The CDR3 is 15 residues long. V shed 5 bases and J 5 bases; nucleotides not matched to a gene: 5. Germline values: CDR1 MDHEN, CDR2 SYDVKM. The sequenced part of the CDR3 DNA is TGTGCCAGCAGTAAACTAGCGGGAGGCCGAGATACG. Translation gives CASSKLAGGRDT. The CDR3 reads in full as CASSKLAGGRDTQYF.

About this clone itself: Read data end 3 residues before the CDR3 end; the end is taken from the germline J gene. The chain links TRBV5-1 to TRBJ2-3, with a tentative D call TRBD2 (6 bases). CDR3 length: 14 amino acids. Germline loops: CDR1 SGHRS, CDR2 YFSETQ. CDR3: CASSGGATPAAQYF. The sequenced part of the CDR3 DNA is TGCGCCAGCAGCGGCGGGGCGACCCCAGCGGCG.

This clone occurred many times. The read gets to within 3 residues of the CDR3 end, and the germline J gene fills in the rest. The rearrangement uses TRBV9 and TRBJ2-3, with 7 bases that match TRBD1. The CDR3 loop spans 13 amino acids. V lost 7 bases and J lost 2; bases outside the gene matches: 4. Per the germline V gene, CDR1 is SGDLS and CDR2 is YYNGEE. The sequenced CDR3 bases are TGTGCCAGCGGAAGGGGGCCCACAGATACG. Residues: CASGRGPTDT. From start to end, the CDR3 is CASGRGPTDTQYF.

This clone has a count of ten or more. The read is 3 residues too short to cover the CDR3 end, so that end is filled in from the germline J gene. V usage is TRBV5-1 and J usage is TRBJ2-5; 7 bases match TRBD1. CDR1 and CDR2 from the germline V gene are SGHRS and YFSETQ. The V gene end was trimmed by 7 bases and the J gene end by 6 bases; junction bases not matched to a gene: 15. This CDR3 is 15 amino acids long. CDR3 in amino acids: CASHPPETGTKTQYF. The DNA read from the CDR3 is TGCGCCAGCCATCCCCCCGAGACAGGGACGAAGACC.

At least ten counts were recorded for this clone. Sequencing ends 3 residues short of the CDR3 end; the germline J gene provides the rest. The V call is TRBV2, the J call TRBJ1-1; 12 nucleotides agree with TRBD1. Germline loops: CDR1 SNHLY, CDR2 FYNNEI. This CDR3 spans 16 amino acids. The V and J ends lost 5 bases and 5 bases, in that order; junction bases with no gene match: 9. The CDR3 here is CASSPGTGGARTEAFF. CDR3 DNA, as far as it was read: TGTGCCAGCAGTCCCGGGACAGGGGGCGCGAGAACTGAA.

A word on this clone: The CDR3 end lies 3 residues beyond the end of the read and is filled in from the germline J gene. The rearrangement uses TRBV2 and TRBJ1-2, with D tentatively TRBD1 (6 bases). This CDR3 has 13 amino acids. The germline V and J ends were trimmed by 1 base and 7 bases, with 10 bases remaining between them. Germline V gene data show CDR1 as SNHLY and CDR2 as FYNNEI. The CDR3 loop is CASSEGTESGYTF. The DNA read from the CDR3 is TGTGCCAGCAGTGAAGGGACAGAATCTGGC.

This clone was seen repeatedly, ten times or more. The read gets to within 3 residues of the CDR3 end, and the germline J gene fills in the rest. The rearrangement links TRBV2 to TRBJ2-3; 8 bases agree with TRBD2. The CDR3 has 15 residues. Germline V gene data show CDR1 as SNHLY and CDR2 as FYNNEI. V gave up 5 bases and J gave up 6 bases; unmatched junction bases: 10. Here the CDR3 reads CASSRLAGGSDTQYF. The covered CDR3 bases are TGTGCCAGCAGTCGTCTAGCGGGCGGATCGGATACG.

By sample share, this clone is medium-sized. The read halts 3 residues ahead of the CDR3 end, with the missing end drawn from the germline J gene. The V gene is TRBV24-1, the J gene TRBJ2-4, with D unclear. Between the trimmed V and J ends, which lost 3 bases and 0 bases, there was a span of 8 bases. The CDR3 covers 15 residues. The germline V gene has CDR1 KGHDR and CDR2 SFDVKD. The sequenced CDR3 bases are TGTGCCACCAGTGATGGGCAGTCAGCCAAAAACATT. It is translated as CATSDGQSAKNI. The full-length CDR3 reads as CATSDGQSAKNIQYF.

This clone was counted ten times or more. The read comes to an end 3 residues before the CDR3 does, leaving the germline J gene to fill in the end. The chain combines TRBV12-3 or TRBV12-4 with TRBJ2-1; D is unclear. V was clipped by 5 bases and J by 5 bases, with 10 bases between them. CDR3 length equals 13 residues. CDR3 sequence reads: CASSPDMNNEQFF. Partial CDR3 DNA: TGTGCCAGCAGTCCAGACATGAACAATGAG.

This clone was found a few times. Coverage ceases 3 residues before the CDR3 finishes, and the germline J gene fills in the end. The chain couples TRBV7-2 to TRBJ1-4, with a weak D call TRBD1 (5 bases). V lost 3 bases to trimming and J lost 10 bases, with 12 bases between them. This CDR3 has 13 residues. Germline CDR1 and CDR2: SGHTA and FQGNSA. Incomplete CDR3 DNA: TGTGCCAGCAGCTTTACCTTGAGGGGAAAA. Its protein product is CASSFTLRGK. The whole CDR3 protein reads CASSFTLRGKLFF.

This clone has just a few counts. The CDR3 end falls 3 residues outside the read, so it is completed with the germline J gene. This sequence joins TRBV19 and TRBJ1-2, with TRBD1 matching 7 bases. Germline values: CDR1 LNHDA, CDR2 SQIVND (reference sequence). V was clipped by 5 bases and J by 2 bases; unmatched bases: 11. The CDR3 runs to 16 residues. The CDR3 bases that were read are TGTGCCAGTAGTGGACAGGAACTCGTTTCGAACTATGGC. Its protein is CASSGQELVSNYG. The whole CDR3 sequence reads CASSGQELVSNYGYTF.

The table lists this clone with many counts. From the germline J gene comes the end of the CDR3, since the read stops 3 residues before it. V is TRBV2 and J is TRBJ2-2; 8 bases are a match to TRBD1. This CDR3 spans 16 amino acids. Germline V gene sequence: CDR1 SNHLY, CDR2 FYNNEI. Trimming removed 2 bases from V and 5 bases from J; junction bases left unmatched: 7. Incomplete CDR3 DNA: TGTGCCAGCAGTGAAAACAGGGGGGTAGTGACCGGGGAG. Its translation: CASSENRGVVTGE. The full-length CDR3 reads as CASSENRGVVTGELFF.

The sample holds many counts of this clone. The read ends 3 residues shy of where the CDR3 ends; the end is completed using the germline J gene. This chain connects TRBV5-1 to TRBJ1-1, with D perhaps matching TRBD1 (6 bases). This CDR3 is 12 amino acids long. The V gene's germline CDR1 is SGHRS and CDR2 YFSETQ. Trimming left V 6 bases short and J 3 bases short, with 9 bases between. CDR3 sequence reads: CASTGDYTEAFF. Partial CDR3 DNA: TGCGCCAGCACAGGGGATTACACTGAA. Filled out from reference TRBV5-1 and TRBJ1-1, the complete variable domain reads KAGVTQTPRYLIKTRGQQVTLSCSPISGHRSVSWYQQTPGQGLQFLFEYFSETQRNKGNFPGRFSGRQFSNSRSEMNVSTLELGDSALYLCASTGDYTEAFFGQGTRLTVV.

This clone came up many times. The read ends 3 residues early relative to the CDR3; the germline J gene fills the gap. V and J are TRBV19 and TRBJ2-2, with TRBD1 matching over 9 bases. Germline trimming cut 4 bases from V and 3 bases from J; bases unmatched to any gene: 3. Germline V CDR1 and CDR2: LNHDA, SQIVND (reference sequence). The CDR3 runs to 15 residues. The sequenced CDR3 bases are TGTGCCAGTAGTAGGGGGGACAGGGACACCGGGGAG. Its protein is CASSRGDRDTGE. The full CDR3 protein reads CASSRGDRDTGELFF.

This clone was counted only a few times. The missing CDR3 end, 3 residues past where the read stops, is filled in from the germline J gene. V usage is TRBV18 and J usage is TRBJ2-7, with TRBD1 identical over 8 bases. V lost 5 bases to trimming and J lost 3 bases; unmatched junction nucleotides: 0. The CDR3 runs 12 residues. Germline CDR1 is KGHSH and CDR2 is LQKENI. The CDR3: CASSTGGYEQYF. The CDR3 bases that were read are TGTGCCAGCTCAACAGGGGGCTACGAG.

Of note for this clone: Sequencing ends 3 residues short of the CDR3 end; the germline J gene provides the rest. This chain uses TRBV2 with TRBJ1-1, with D possibly being TRBD1 (5 bases). The V gene's germline CDR1 is SNHLY and CDR2 FYNNEI. V shed 5 bases and J shed 0 bases, with 10 bases lying between them. This CDR3 spans 14 amino acids. The CDR3 loop is CASSSTDLNTEAFF. The DNA read from the CDR3 is TGTGCCAGCAGTTCGACAGACTTGAACACTGAA.